This TCR beta chain derives from a study of early T cells in non-severe SARS-CoV-2 infection. Study in general: Sequencing input comprised bulk RNA from unsorted whole blood; chain pairing was not available.

Each single cDNA molecule received a unique molecular identifier. Via MiXCR, TCRdb re-called the 5' RACE reads, giving one row per CDR3 protein. The sample has tens of thousands of distinct CDR3 sequences, about 23% seen once; the top ten hold under 6%. Trimming took 4 bases from V and 3 from J; bases not matched to a gene: 6. Germline V gene data show CDR1 as SGDLS and CDR2 as YYNGEE. This CDR3 has 15 residues. The sequence was collected from an adult who was a healthcare worker with PCR-confirmed SARS-CoV-2 infection or an uninfected control (not recorded which). This sequence joins TRBV9 and TRBJ2-2; 7 bases agree with TRBD2. The input for sequencing was whole blood, taken at baseline. CDR3 in DNA: TGTGCCAGCAGCACTTATGGGGGGGACACCGGGGAGCTGTTTTTT. This sequence encodes CASSTYGGDTGELFF. Full variable domain (rest looked up from reference TRBV9 and TRBJ2-2): DSGVTQTPKHLITATGQRVTLRCSPRSGDLSVYWYQQSLDQGLQFLIQYYNGEERAKGNILERFSAQQFPDLHSELNLSSLELGDSALYFCASSTYGGDTGELFFGEGSRLTVL.